Sequencing of this T cell receptor (beta chain) was carried out in a study of tissue T cells after allogeneic stem cell transplantation. Regarding the study as a whole: Few T cell clones were shared across patients, but motif clusters showed tissue-specific shared signatures. Anatomically similar tissues had similar TCR repertoires within each patient. In patients and mice, blood and spleen missed much of tissue repertoire.

TCRbeta CDR3 was sequenced at survey depth with template counts. Method: immunoSEQ multiplex PCR; TCRdb's copy keeps in-frame clones and lacks some. The sample yields some 47,000 clones, about three quarters seen once. In regard to this clone: Antigen unknown. The germline and genes are mouse ones. The read terminates 1 residue ahead of where the CDR3 ends, so the germline J gene completes it.

The germline V gene encodes CDR1 FNHDT and CDR2 SITEND (reference sequence). The CDR3 is 12 residues long. Between the trimmed V and J ends, which lost 1 base and 1 base, there was a span of 1 base. The sequenced sample was sorted cells pooled from one or two spleens. The chain couples TRBV19 to TRBJ2-3; D is ambiguous. This clonotype was sampled from a pool of C57BL/6 mice in good health. The DNA read from the CDR3 is TGTGCCAGCAGTATACGTGCAGAAACGCTGTAT. This sequence encodes CASSIRAETLY. The CDR3 reads in full as CASSIRAETLYF.